This T cell receptor (beta chain) derives from a study of cytomegalovirus exposure and HLA in healthy donors. About the research overall: The Caucasian-associated ancestry cluster contained 65% to 85% of the 398 genotyped donors.

The PCR employed 60 Vbeta primers together with 13 Jbeta primers. Repertoires were generated with immunoSEQ multiplex PCR, while TCRdb's copy carries only in-frame clones and drops some. The repertoire holds more than 95,000 clones, around four fifths seen once, with 1.5% to 2% in the top ten. The CDR3 has 15 amino acids. In germline, CDR1 is SGDLS, CDR2 YYNGEE. This receptor was taken from a woman between 40 and 55 years old in good health and CMV-seronegative. The chain combines TRBV9 with TRBJ2-5, with 10 bases that match TRBD1. TRBJ2-7 explains the end of the DNA better; the J call may be wrong. The source material was PBMCs. CDR3 in DNA: TGTGCCAGCAGCGTAGGGCGGACAGGGGGCTACGAGCAGTACTTC. As protein: CASSVGRTGGYEQYF.